The 11 T cell receptor beta chains reported below all come from one sample, sequenced in a study of blood T cell repertoires in COVID-19. Clones were sequenced by immunoSEQ multiplex PCR, and TCRdb holds only the in-frame ones, with some missing. Altogether some 350,000 clones are present, over 75% being singletons, with the ten largest covering 2.5% to 3%. The sequencing input was PBMCs or T cells enriched from blood (not recorded which). Receptors originate from a woman aged 25 to 39 who had recovered from COVID-19.

This clone turned up a few times. The chain links TRBV3-1 (or the pseudogene TRBV3-2) to TRBJ1-1; D is undetermined. The CDR3 consists of 13 residues. Germline lookup yields CDR1 LGHDT and CDR2 YNNKEL (reference sequence). V lost 0 bases, J lost 5 bases, and 7 bases lay in between. In nucleotides, the CDR3 is TGTGCCAGCAGCCAAGAATTGAGAACTGAAGCTTTCTTT. This codes for CASSQELRTEAFF.

This chain connects TRBV27 to TRBJ2-2; no firm D call. The V end lost 10 bases, the J end lost 6 bases, and 24 bases lay between the germline ends. This CDR3 is built from 16 residues. The germline V gene has CDR1 MNHEY and CDR2 SMNVEV (reference sequence). CDR3 sequence: CATMAYGSTAPGELFF. The DNA for the CDR3 is TGTGCCACCATGGCTTACGGGTCTACCGCTCCCGGGGAGCTGTTTTTT.

This chain connects TRBV7-8 to TRBJ2-7, with TRBD2 matching 8 bases. The germline V gene encodes CDR1 SGHVS and CDR2 FQNEAQ. This CDR3 is 14 amino acids long. Germline trimming cut 5 bases from V and 1 base from J; bases unmatched to any gene: 4. The CDR3 loop reads CASSLGGGSYEQYF. The DNA of the CDR3 is TGTGCCAGCAGCCTCGGGGGGGGGTCCTACGAGCAGTACTTC.

The CDR3 protein is CASSPTRDRGNNTEAFF. CDR3 sequence (DNA): TGTGCCAGCAGCCCGACCCGGGACAGGGGAAATAACACTGAAGCTTTCTTT. V and J are TRBV11-3 and TRBJ1-1, with 10 bases aligning to TRBD1. Germline V CDR1 and CDR2: SGHNT, YENEEA. The V segment lost 5 bases and the J segment 2 bases; nucleotides outside the gene matches: 11. The CDR3 runs 17 residues.

The V gene is TRBV4-1, the J gene TRBJ2-1; a weak D match, TRBD2 (6 bases). Trimming removed 0 bases from V and 0 bases from J, with 12 bases in between. The CDR3 spans 17 residues. The germline V gene encodes CDR1 MGHRA and CDR2 YSYEKL. CDR3 bases: TGCGCCAGCAGCCAAGACCAGGAGGGAGGCTCCTACAATGAGCAGTTCTTC. It is translated as CASSQDQEGGSYNEQFF.

The chain links TRBV27 to TRBJ2-4, with TRBD2 identical over 7 bases. V lost 7 bases to trimming and J lost 3 bases; unmatched junction nucleotides: 3. In germline, CDR1 is MNHEY, CDR2 SMNVEV (reference sequence). This CDR3 has 13 amino acids. The CDR3 DNA sequence: TGTGCCAGCACAGGACTAGACAAAAACATTCAGTACTTC. Translation: CASTGLDKNIQYF.

This clone occurred once. The V and J genes are TRBV5-1 and TRBJ2-1; 8 bases line up with TRBD2. CDR1 is SGHRS, CDR2 YFSETQ, per germline. Trimming took 0 bases from V and 0 from J; bases not matched to a gene: 5. The CDR3 sequence is 17 residues long. CDR3 in amino acids: CASSLGLGGDSYNEQFF. The DNA of the CDR3 is TGCGCCAGCAGCTTGGGGCTCGGGGGGGACTCCTACAATGAGCAGTTCTTC. Complete variable domain (other parts from reference TRBV5-1 and TRBJ2-1): KAGVTQTPRYLIKTRGQQVTLSCSPISGHRSVSWYQQTPGQGLQFLFEYFSETQRNKGNFPGRFSGRQFSNSRSEMNVSTLELGDSALYLCASSLGLGGDSYNEQFFGPGTRLTVL.

The chain links TRBV5-6 to TRBJ2-3, with 13 bases aligning to TRBD2. Per the germline V gene, CDR1 is SGHDT and CDR2 is YYEEEE. The CDR3 has 15 residues. V lost 4 bases to trimming and J lost 6 bases; unmatched junction nucleotides: 5. This chain's CDR3 is CASSATSGGYDTQYF. The CDR3 DNA is TGTGCCAGCAGCGCGACTAGCGGGGGGTATGATACGCAGTATTTT.

This clone showed up just a few times. The chain employs TRBV2 and TRBJ2-7; 8 positions agree with TRBD2. V was pared by 5 bases and J by 6 bases, with 15 bases of the junction left unmatched. Germline V gene lookup returns CDR1 SNHLY and CDR2 FYNNEI. The length of the CDR3 is 16 residues. The CDR3 DNA is TGTGCCAGCAGTCACCGCGGGACTAGTTCCTCCGGCGAGCAGTACTTC. Its translation is CASSHRGTSSSGEQYF. Filled out from reference TRBV2 and TRBJ2-7, the complete variable domain reads EPEVTQTPSHQVTQMGQEVILRCVPISNHLYFYWYRQILGQKVEFLVSFYNNEISEKSEIFDDQFSVERPDGSNFTLKIRSTKLEDSAMYFCASSHRGTSSSGEQYFGPGTRLTVT.

The V and J genes are TRBV5-1 and TRBJ2-7, with D maybe TRBD1 (6 bases). The CDR3 totals 16 residues. Trimming stripped 0 bases from V and 1 base from J, with 14 bases between. The germline V gene encodes CDR1 SGHRS and CDR2 YFSETQ. CDR3 residues: CASSLVSGAPSYEQYF. CDR3 in DNA: TGCGCCAGCAGCTTGGTCTCAGGGGCACCATCCTACGAGCAGTACTTC. Based on the CDR3 plus reference TRBV5-1 and TRBJ2-7, the full variable domain is KAGVTQTPRYLIKTRGQQVTLSCSPISGHRSVSWYQQTPGQGLQFLFEYFSETQRNKGNFPGRFSGRQFSNSRSEMNVSTLELGDSALYLCASSLVSGAPSYEQYFGPGTRLTVT.

Remarks on this clone: Additional DNA sequences in this sample encode the identical CDR3. Here the CDR3 DNA reads TGCGCCAGCAGCCCTACAGCTAACTATGGCTACACCTTC. Its protein product is CASSPTANYGYTF. The rearrangement links TRBV5-1 to TRBJ1-2, with no clear D. This CDR3 is built from 13 residues. Trimming took 4 bases from V and 0 from J, leaving 7 bases between them. Germline V lookup: CDR1 SGHRS, CDR2 YFSETQ.